This TCR beta chain was profiled in a study of blood T cell repertoires in COVID-19. Study in general: There were acute and convalescent COVID-19 samples, and they came from the United States, Italy and Spain. PBMCs, B-cell-depleted T cells, or T cells were the source of the cDNA or gDNA that made up the material.

Germline V lookup: CDR1 ENHRY, CDR2 SYGVKD. The germline V and J ends were trimmed by 3 bases and 2 bases, with 8 bases remaining between them. The CDR3 totals 14 residues. Original analysis: From reference gene primer amplification, estimates of nucleated cell counts were derived. Only in-frame clones appear in the TCRdb table, and some are missing; sequencing was by immunoSEQ multiplex PCR. That table supplies the V and J calls and clone size; D and trimming were determined from the DNA. This table holds tens of thousands of clones, 82% found once. The sequencing input was peripheral blood. The V and J genes are TRBV10-3 and TRBJ2-1, with TRBD2 as a possible D gene (6 bases). The TCR originated in a woman aged 80 or over with acute or convalescent COVID-19. CDR3: CAISDLAAYNEQFF. Here the CDR3 DNA reads TGTGCCATCAGTGACTTAGCGGCCTACAATGAGCAGTTCTTC.